This T cell receptor (beta chain) was recorded in a study of T cells after yellow fever vaccination (dated by TCRdb to 2018 to 2020). Study-level background: The SMART-Seq v4 Ultra Low Input RNA kit was used to prepare libraries from fractions with low cell numbers. The cohort comprised two healthy male donors, one aged 18 to 30 and one aged 30 to 40 years. Blood was collected at multiple timepoints before and after primary and secondary immunization, and bulk PBMC replicates and cell subsets were isolated. Bulk TCR alpha and beta repertoires were sequenced longitudinally to track T-cell clones before and after primary and booster YFV17D yellow fever vaccination.

Sequencing was performed on an Illumina NovaSeq 6000. Synthesis of TCR cDNA relied on 5'RACE template switching, a step that introduced a universal primer site along with unique molecular identifiers. Priming for cDNA synthesis came from both the TCR alpha and TCR beta constant segments. Library amplification involved two PCR steps, and the second step added sample barcodes and sequencing adapters. Sequencing of the libraries was done on either Illumina HiSeq 2500 (2x100 bp) or NovaSeq (2x150 bp). In the paper's pipeline: MIGEC was used to demultiplex reads and collapse the reads into UMI consensus sequences, and MiXCR was used for V(D)J alignment. Vaccine-responding clonotypes were identified with edgeR using replicate PBMC samples, with FDR below 0.01 and a log2 fold change above 5 up to day 15 being required. CD4 or CD8 identity was assigned to each bulk clonotype according to whether the clonotype was present at higher abundance in the sequenced CD4 repertoire or the sequenced CD8 repertoire. TCRdb applied fastp at Q25 and MiXCR to the public reads, then kept only in-frame beta chains. Rows with a matching CDR3 protein are joined into one entry that keeps the most common DNA and genes. In this record, the V and J calls reflect TCRdb's handling and not the investigators' own analysis. Recorded for this sample are hundreds of thousands of distinct CDR3 sequences; over 4% of them occurred a single time. The ten largest clonotypes hold about 26% of the sample.

Spanning cysteine to phenylalanine, the CDR3 consists of 11 amino acids. Here the CDR3 DNA is all that survives: 33 bases in frame from base 1. V is cut by 2 bases and J by 11 bases, and the space between the germline ends is 9 bases. Summary of the overall study and its limitations: Computational filtering was required because FACS-sorted repertoires could contain abundant contaminating clonotypes from the bulk population. Because the study included only a couple of donors, the extent to which the findings can be generalized is limited. The secondary T-cell response was found to be weaker but faster than the primary response, with a peak reached on day 5 rather than on day 15. A small fraction of clonotypes showed up in both the CD4 and CD8 compartments, probably as a result of convergent recombination. Most clones expanded after primary vaccination (96% of CD4 and 88% of CD8) were re-detected after the booster, suggesting that broad memory maintenance occurred.

This clonotype was seen only a few times. Its recognized antigen is unknown. No much larger clonotype is one base removed from it; base qualities were not supplied. Taken with the paper, the label for treatment or condition translates to: live attenuated yellow fever vaccine strain. Two biological replicates of bulk PBMCs were collected at each blood-draw timepoint. A standard Ficoll-Paque protocol was used to isolate PBMCs from peripheral blood. TriZol was used to extract RNA from bulk PBMCs, from CD4 and CD8 fractions, and from dextramer-positive and dextramer-negative fractions. This receptor was taken from a young man who received the YFV17D yellow fever vaccine. Sequences were derived from PBMCs, sampled 5 days after the yellow fever booster vaccination. The V and J genes are TRBV12-3 or TRBV12-4 and TRBJ1-2; the D gene is not confidently resolved. The CDR3 region has the sequence CASSLRREYTF. At the DNA level, the sequence is TGTGCCAGCAGTTTAAGGAGGGAATACACCTTC.